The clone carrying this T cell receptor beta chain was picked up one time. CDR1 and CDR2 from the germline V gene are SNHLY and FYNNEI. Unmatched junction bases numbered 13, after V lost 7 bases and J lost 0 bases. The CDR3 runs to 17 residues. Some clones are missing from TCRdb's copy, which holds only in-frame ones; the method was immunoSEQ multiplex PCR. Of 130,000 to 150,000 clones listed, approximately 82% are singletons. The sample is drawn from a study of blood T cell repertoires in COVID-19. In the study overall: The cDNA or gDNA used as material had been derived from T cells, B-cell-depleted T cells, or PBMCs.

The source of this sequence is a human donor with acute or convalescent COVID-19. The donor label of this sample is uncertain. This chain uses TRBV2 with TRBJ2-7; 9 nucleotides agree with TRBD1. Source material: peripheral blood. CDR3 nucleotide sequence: TGTGCCAGCATCCGGGACAGGGTGCCTAAAAGCTCCTACGAGCAGTACTTC. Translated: CASIRDRVPKSSYEQYF.